The clone carrying this T cell receptor (beta chain) was observed a few times. The source of the sample is a study of CD8 T cells in Susac syndrome. Per the germline V gene, CDR1 is MNHEY and CDR2 is SVGAGI. With 2 bases removed from V and 4 bases from J, the gap between germline ends came to 11 bases. CDR3 size: 15 residues. With random hexamers, reverse transcription was performed on about 0.5 to 1 ug of RNA. An immunoSEQ multiplex PCR amplified TCR beta CDR3 over 54 Vbeta and 13 Jbeta. TCRdb fed the immunoSEQ multiplex PCR reads into MiXCR, producing one record per CDR3 protein. The data contain roughly 400,000 distinct CDR3 sequences, around 85% of them singletons. Sequencing of TCR beta was performed on blood CD8+ and CD4+ T cells.

Sequenced material: CD8+ T cells from PBMCs. J is TRBJ2-2 and V is TRBV6-5; TRBD1 is a possible D gene (6 bases). This TCR was recovered from a human donor with multiple sclerosis. The DNA of the CDR3 is TGTGCCAGCAGTTACGCAGGGGCGAGCACCGGGGAGCTGTTTTTT. Protein sequence: CASSYAGASTGELFF.